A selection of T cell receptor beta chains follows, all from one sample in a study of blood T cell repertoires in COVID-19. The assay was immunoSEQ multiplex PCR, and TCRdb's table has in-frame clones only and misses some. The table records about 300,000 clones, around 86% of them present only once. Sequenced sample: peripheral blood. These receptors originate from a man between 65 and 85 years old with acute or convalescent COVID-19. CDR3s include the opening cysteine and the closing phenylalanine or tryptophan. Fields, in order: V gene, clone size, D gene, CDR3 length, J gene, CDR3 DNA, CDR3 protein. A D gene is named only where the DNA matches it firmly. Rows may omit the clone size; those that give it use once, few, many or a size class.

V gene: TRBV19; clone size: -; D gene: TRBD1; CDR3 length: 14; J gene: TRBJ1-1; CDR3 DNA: TGTGCCAGTAGTATTACAGGGGTGAACACTGAAGCTTTCTTT; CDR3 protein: CASSITGVNTEAFF
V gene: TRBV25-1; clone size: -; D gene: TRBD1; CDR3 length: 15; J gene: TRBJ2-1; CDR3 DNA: TGTGCCAGCAGTGTGACAGGGGGCGACTACAATGAGCAGTTCTTC; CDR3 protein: CASSVTGGDYNEQFF
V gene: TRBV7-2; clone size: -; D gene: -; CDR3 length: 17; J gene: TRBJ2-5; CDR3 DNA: TGTGCCAGCACCGTGAGTCTGCACCCTGGGCGTGGAGAGACCCAGTACTTC; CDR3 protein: CASTVSLHPGRGETQYF
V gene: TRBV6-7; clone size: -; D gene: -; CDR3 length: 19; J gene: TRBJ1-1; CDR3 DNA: TGTGCCAGCAGTTACTCGGACATTTTTCCTGGGTGGATGAACACTGAAGCTTTCTTT; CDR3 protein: CASSYSDIFPGWMNTEAFF
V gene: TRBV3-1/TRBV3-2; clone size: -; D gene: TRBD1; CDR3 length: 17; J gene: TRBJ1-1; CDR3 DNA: TGTGCCAGCACCCCGACAGGGGGCATCCGGAAACCCCCTGAAGCTTTCTTT; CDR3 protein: CASTPTGGIRKPPEAFF
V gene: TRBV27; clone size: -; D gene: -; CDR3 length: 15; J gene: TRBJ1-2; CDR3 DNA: TGTGCCAGCAGTCCGGGCGGGCAGGGGATGGGTGGCTACACCTTC; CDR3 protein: CASSPGGQGMGGYTF
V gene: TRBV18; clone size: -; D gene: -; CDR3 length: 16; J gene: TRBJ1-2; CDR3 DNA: TGTGCCAGCTCACCACCTTCGGGGGGAAATCGGATGGGCTACACCTTC; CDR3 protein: CASSPPSGGNRMGYTF
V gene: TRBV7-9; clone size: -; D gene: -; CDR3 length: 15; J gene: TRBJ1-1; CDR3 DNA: TGTGCCAGCACCGTTACAGGGTATGTGAACACTGAAGCTTTCTTT; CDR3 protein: CASTVTGYVNTEAFF
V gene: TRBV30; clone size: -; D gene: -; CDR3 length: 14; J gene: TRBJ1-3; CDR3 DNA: TGTGCCGTAAGGGAGTACTTCTCTGGAAACACCATATATTTT; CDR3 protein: CAVREYFSGNTIYF
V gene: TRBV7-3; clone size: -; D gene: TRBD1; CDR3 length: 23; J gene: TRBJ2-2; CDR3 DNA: TGTGCCAGCAGCTTAATATGGGTCGATGGGTCCTCTGTGAGACAGGGGGCCACCGGGGAGCTGTTTTTT; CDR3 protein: CASSLIWVDGSSVRQGATGELFF
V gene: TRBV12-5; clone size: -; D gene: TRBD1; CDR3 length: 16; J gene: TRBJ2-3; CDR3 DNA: TGTGCTAGTGGTTTGACTCGGGACAGTAGCACAGATACGCAGTATTTT; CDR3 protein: CASGLTRDSSTDTQYF
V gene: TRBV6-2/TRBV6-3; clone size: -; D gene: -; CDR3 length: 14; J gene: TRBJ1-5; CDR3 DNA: TGTGCCAGCAGTTACTCGACAGGATCGCAGCCCCAGCATTTT; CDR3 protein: CASSYSTGSQPQHF
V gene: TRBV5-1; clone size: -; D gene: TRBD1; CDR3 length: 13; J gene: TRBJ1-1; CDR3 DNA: TGCGCCAGCAGCCCGACAGGGGACACTGAAGCTTTCTTT; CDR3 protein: CASSPTGDTEAFF
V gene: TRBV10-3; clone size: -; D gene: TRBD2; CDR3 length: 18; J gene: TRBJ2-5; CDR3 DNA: TGTGCCATCAGCGCCACCGGGACTAGCGGGGGGGCCTACGAGACCCAGTACTTC; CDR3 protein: CAISATGTSGGAYETQYF
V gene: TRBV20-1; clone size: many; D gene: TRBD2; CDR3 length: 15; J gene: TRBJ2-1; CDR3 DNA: TGCAGTGCTAGTACCGGGACTAGCGTCGGCGGTGAGCAGTTCTTC; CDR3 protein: CSASTGTSVGGEQFF
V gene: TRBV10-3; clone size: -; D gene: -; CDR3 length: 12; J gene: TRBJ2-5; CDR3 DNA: TGTGCCATCAGTGAGCCCGGCGGAGACCAGTACTTC; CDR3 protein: CAISEPGGDQYF
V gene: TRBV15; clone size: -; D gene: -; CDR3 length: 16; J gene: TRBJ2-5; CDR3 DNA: TGTGCCACCAGCAGGGCCCCCAGCCCCCTAGGAGAGACCCAGTACTTC; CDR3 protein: CATSRAPSPLGETQYF
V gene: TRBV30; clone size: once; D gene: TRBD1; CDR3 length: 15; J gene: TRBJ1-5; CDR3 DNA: TGTGCCTGGAGGTCCAAGGGGGCGAGCAATCAGCCCCAGCATTTT; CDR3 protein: CAWRSKGASNQPQHF
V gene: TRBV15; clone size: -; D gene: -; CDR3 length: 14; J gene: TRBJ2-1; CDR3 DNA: TGTGCCACCAGCAGACTAGACTTTTTCAATGAGCAGTTCTTC; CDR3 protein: CATSRLDFFNEQFF
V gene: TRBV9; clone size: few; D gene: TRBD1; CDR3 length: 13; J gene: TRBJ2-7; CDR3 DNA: TGTGCCAGCAGCCTGGGACAGGGGGTCGAGCAGTACTTC; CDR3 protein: CASSLGQGVEQYF
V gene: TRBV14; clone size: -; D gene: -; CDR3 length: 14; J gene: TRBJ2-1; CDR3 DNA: TGTGCCAGCAGCCAAGATATCTTCAGGGATGAGCAGTTCTTC; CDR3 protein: CASSQDIFRDEQFF
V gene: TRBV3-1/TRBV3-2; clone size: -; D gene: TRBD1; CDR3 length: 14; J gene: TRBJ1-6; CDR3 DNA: TGTGCCAGCCGAATCGGACAGGGTAATTCACCCCTCCACTTT; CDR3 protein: CASRIGQGNSPLHF
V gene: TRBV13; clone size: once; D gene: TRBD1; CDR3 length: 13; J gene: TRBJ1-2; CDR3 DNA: TGTGCCAGCAGCCCGGGACAGGGTCTTGGCTACACCTTC; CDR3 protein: CASSPGQGLGYTF
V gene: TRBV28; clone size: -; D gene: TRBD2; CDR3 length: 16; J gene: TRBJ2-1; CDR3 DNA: TGTGCCAGCAGCCGCATACTAGCGGGAGGGGCCAATGAGCAGTTCTTC; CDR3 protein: CASSRILAGGANEQFF
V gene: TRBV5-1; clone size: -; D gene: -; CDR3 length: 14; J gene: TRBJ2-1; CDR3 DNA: TGCGCCACCAGCTTAAACGGGGGTGACAATGAGCAGTTCTTC; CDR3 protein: CATSLNGGDNEQFF
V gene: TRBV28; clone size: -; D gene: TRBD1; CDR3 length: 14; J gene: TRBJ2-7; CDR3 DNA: TGTGCCAGCAGTTCTGACAGGGGCCCCTACGAGCAGTACTTC; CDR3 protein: CASSSDRGPYEQYF
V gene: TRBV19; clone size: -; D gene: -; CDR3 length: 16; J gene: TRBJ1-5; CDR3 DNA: TGTGCCAGTAGGAAAAGCCCCGGAGGGGTCCCCCAGCCCCAGCATTTT; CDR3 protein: CASRKSPGGVPQPQHF
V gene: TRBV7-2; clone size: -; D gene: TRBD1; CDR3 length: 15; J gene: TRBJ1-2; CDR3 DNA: TGTGCCAGCAGCCCGCCAACAGGGGGAATCTATGGCTACACCTTC; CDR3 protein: CASSPPTGGIYGYTF
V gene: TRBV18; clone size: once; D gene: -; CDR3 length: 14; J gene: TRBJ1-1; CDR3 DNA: TGTGCCAGCTCACCCCCAGGTCCTCCAGCAGAAGCTTTCTTT; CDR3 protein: CASSPPGPPAEAFF
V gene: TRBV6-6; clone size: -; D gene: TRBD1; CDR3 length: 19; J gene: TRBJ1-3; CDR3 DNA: TGTGCCAGCAGTCCACTCGGGACAGGGGTTCGGAGCTCTGGAAACACCATATATTTT; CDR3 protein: CASSPLGTGVRSSGNTIYF
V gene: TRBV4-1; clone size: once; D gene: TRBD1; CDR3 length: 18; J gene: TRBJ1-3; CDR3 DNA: TGCGCCAGCAGCCATTACGGACAGGGGACGATCTCTGGAAACACCATATATTTT; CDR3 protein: CASSHYGQGTISGNTIYF
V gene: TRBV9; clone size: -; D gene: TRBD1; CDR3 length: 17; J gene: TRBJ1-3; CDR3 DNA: TGTGCCAGCAGCGTAGCGGGACAGGGGTACTCTGGAAACACCATATATTTT; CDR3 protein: CASSVAGQGYSGNTIYF
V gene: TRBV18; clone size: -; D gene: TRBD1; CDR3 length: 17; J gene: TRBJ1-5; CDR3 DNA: TGTGCCAGCTCACCGCGCTCCGGGACAGGGATTCGGCAGCCCCAGCATTTT; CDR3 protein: CASSPRSGTGIRQPQHF
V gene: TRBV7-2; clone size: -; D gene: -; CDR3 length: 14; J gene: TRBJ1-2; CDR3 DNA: TGTGCCAGCAGCTTAGCTCAGGGTTACTATGGCTACACCTTC; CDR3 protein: CASSLAQGYYGYTF
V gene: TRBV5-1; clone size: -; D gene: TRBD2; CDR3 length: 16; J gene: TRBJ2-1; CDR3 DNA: TGCGCCAGCAGCCCGTCCGGGACTAGCGGGGGAGATGAGCAGTTCTTC; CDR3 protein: CASSPSGTSGGDEQFF
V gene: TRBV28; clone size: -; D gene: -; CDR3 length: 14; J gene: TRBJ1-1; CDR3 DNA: TGTGCCAGCAGTCCCAGTACCCCGGGCACTGAAGCTTTCTTT; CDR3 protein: CASSPSTPGTEAFF
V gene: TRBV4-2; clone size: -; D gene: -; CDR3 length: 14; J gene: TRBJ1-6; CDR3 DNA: TGTGCCAGCAGCCAAGATTATCGGAATTCACCCCTCCACTTT; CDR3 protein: CASSQDYRNSPLHF
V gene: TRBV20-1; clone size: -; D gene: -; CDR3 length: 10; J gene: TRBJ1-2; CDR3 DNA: TGCAGTGCCCCGGGGGGTGGCTACACCTTC; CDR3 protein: CSAPGGGYTF
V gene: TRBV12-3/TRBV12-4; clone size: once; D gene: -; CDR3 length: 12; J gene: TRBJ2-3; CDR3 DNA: TGTGCCAGCAGAGGGGGCACAGATACGCAGTATTTT; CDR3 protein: CASRGGTDTQYF
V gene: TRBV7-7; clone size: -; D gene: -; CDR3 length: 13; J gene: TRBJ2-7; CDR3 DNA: TGTGCCAGCAGCCATACACGAGGAGGGGAGCAGTACTTC; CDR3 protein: CASSHTRGGEQYF
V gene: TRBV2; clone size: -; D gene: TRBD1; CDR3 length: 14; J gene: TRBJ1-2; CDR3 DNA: TGTGCCAGCAGGGGCGATACAGGGGCAGGGGGCTACACCTTC; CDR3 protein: CASRGDTGAGGYTF
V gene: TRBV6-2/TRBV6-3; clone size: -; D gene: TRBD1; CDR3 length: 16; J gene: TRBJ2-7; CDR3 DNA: TGTGCCAGCAGTAAGCCGGGACAGGGGCATTCCTACGAGCAGTACTTC; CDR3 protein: CASSKPGQGHSYEQYF
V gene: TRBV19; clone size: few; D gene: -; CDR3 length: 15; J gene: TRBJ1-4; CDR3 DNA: TGTGCCAGTAGTCCGAGAATTGCAACTAATGAAAAACTGTTTTTT; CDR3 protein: CASSPRIATNEKLFF
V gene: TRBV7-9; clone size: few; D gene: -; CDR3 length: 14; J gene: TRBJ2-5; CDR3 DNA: TGTGCCAGCAGCTCTAGTCCGGAGGGAGAGACCCAGTACTTC; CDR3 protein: CASSSSPEGETQYF
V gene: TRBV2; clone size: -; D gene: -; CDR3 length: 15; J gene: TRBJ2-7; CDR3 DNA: TGTGCCAGCAGGCCTACAGGGCTTATAACCTACGAGCAGTACTTC; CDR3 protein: CASRPTGLITYEQYF
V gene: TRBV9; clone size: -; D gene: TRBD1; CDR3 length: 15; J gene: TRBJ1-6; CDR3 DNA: TGTGCCAGCAGCCTCGGACAGGCTGGGGATTCACCCCTCCACTTT; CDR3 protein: CASSLGQAGDSPLHF
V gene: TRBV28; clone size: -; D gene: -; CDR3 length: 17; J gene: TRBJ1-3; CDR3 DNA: TGTGCCAGCTGGGCTCTTACAGGGTCGAGCTCTGGAAACACCATATATTTT; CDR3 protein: CASWALTGSSSGNTIYF
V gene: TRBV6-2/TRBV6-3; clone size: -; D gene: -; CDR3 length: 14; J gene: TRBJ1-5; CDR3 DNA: TGTGCCAGCAGTTTCCCAGGGGAGAGGCAGCCCCAGCATTTT; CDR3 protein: CASSFPGERQPQHF
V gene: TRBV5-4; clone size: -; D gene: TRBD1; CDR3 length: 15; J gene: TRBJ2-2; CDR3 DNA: TGTGCCAGCAGTTTGACAGGGGCCCACACCGGGGAGCTGTTTTTT; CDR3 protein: CASSLTGAHTGELFF
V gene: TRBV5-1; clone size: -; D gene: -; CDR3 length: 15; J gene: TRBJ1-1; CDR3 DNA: TGCGCCAGCAGCCCACCAGGACAGAGAGACACTGAAGCTTTCTTT; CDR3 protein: CASSPPGQRDTEAFF
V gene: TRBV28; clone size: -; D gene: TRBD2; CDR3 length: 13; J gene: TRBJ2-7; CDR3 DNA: TGTGCCAGCAGGGGCGGGAGCCTACTCGAGCAGTACTTC; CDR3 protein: CASRGGSLLEQYF
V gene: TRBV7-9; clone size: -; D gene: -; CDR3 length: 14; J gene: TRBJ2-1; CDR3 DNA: TGTGCCAGCAGCTTAGCCGGGACACACAATGAGCAGTTCTTC; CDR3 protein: CASSLAGTHNEQFF